The T cell receptor beta chain under discussion was sequenced for a study of T cells after yellow fever vaccination. UMIs were added to TCR cDNA along with a universal primer site when it was made by 5'RACE template switching. TCRdb processed the 5' RACE reads anew with MiXCR; each CDR3 protein has one entry. The sample contains approximately 580,000 distinct CDR3 sequences, around 16% of which appear only once. The receptor comes from a man younger than 30 who received the YFV17D yellow fever vaccine. This specimen was PBMCs, taken 5 to 6 days after the first yellow fever vaccination.

CDR3 amino acids: CAISERGPGDDRDNSPLHF. As DNA, the CDR3 is TGTGCCATCAGTGAGAGGGGCCCCGGGGATGACAGGGATAATTCACCCCTCCACTTT. The rearrangement joins TRBV10-3 to TRBJ1-6; 7 bases align to TRBD1. With 2 bases clipped from V and 5 bases from J, the junction kept 15 bases outside the gene matches. CDR3 length: 19 residues. Germline values: CDR1 ENHRY, CDR2 SYGVKD.